The 5 T cell receptor beta chains listed next were all sequenced from one sample in a study of blood T cell repertoires in COVID-19. Only in-frame clones appear in the TCRdb table, and some are missing; sequencing was by immunoSEQ multiplex PCR. This table has about 220,000 clones, approximately 83% appearing once. Sequencing was done on a sample of PBMCs or T cells enriched from blood (not recorded which). The receptors were sampled from a woman in her sixties or seventies who had recovered from COVID-19.

This chain uses TRBV12-1 with TRBJ1-3. TRBV12-1 is termed a pseudogene. The CDR3 is 17 amino acids. CDR3: CASSTCGRGGRGNTIYF. CDR3 DNA sequence: TGTGCCAGCAGCACTTGCGGACGGGGAGGTCGAGGAAACACCATATATTTT.

This chain uses TRBV29-1 with TRBJ2-1, with 10 bases aligning to TRBD1. Looked up from germline, CDR1 is SQVTM and CDR2 is ANQGSEA. The length of the CDR3 is 15 residues. The V segment lost 6 bases and the J segment 2 bases; nucleotides outside the gene matches: 7. This CDR3 reads CSVQTGTGAYNEQFF. The CDR3 DNA is TGCAGCGTGCAAACCGGGACAGGGGCCTACAATGAGCAGTTCTTC.

V gene TRBV18 combines with J gene TRBJ2-7, with D perhaps matching TRBD2 (5 bases). This CDR3 region has 14 residues. Trimming took off 1 base at V and 1 base at J, with 8 bases between the two ends. The germline CDR1 and CDR2 sequences are KGHSH and LQKENI. The DNA for the CDR3 is TGTGCCAGCTCACCACTCGGGGAATCCTACGAGCAGTACTTC. Translated: CASSPLGESYEQYF.

The chain combines TRBV4-2 with TRBJ2-7; 10 bases map to TRBD1. Germline V gene lookup returns CDR1 LGHNA and CDR2 YNFKEQ. V dropped 6 bases and J dropped 3; count of bases not matched to a gene: 8. The CDR3 spans 15 residues. The CDR3 coding sequence is TGTGCCAGCAGTCGGACAGGGGGTATATACTACGAGCAGTACTTC. It codes for CASSRTGGIYYEQYF.

This clone has a single count. V usage is TRBV19 and J usage is TRBJ2-1, with 8 bases lining up with TRBD2. Trimming removed 7 bases from V and 1 base from J; junction bases left unmatched: 6. CDR3 length equals 15 residues. Per germline, CDR1 LNHDA and CDR2 SQIVND (reference sequence). The CDR3 DNA is TGTGCCAGTACCAGGGCGGGAGGTTCCTACAATGAGCAGTTCTTC. This sequence encodes CASTRAGGSYNEQFF. Full variable domain (outside the CDR3, taken from reference TRBV19 and TRBJ2-1): DGGITQSPKYLFRKEGQNVTLSCEQNLNHDAMYWYRQDPGQGLRLIYYSQIVNDFQKGDIAEGYSVSREKKESFPLTVTSAQKNPTAFYLCASTRAGGSYNEQFFGPGTRLTVL.